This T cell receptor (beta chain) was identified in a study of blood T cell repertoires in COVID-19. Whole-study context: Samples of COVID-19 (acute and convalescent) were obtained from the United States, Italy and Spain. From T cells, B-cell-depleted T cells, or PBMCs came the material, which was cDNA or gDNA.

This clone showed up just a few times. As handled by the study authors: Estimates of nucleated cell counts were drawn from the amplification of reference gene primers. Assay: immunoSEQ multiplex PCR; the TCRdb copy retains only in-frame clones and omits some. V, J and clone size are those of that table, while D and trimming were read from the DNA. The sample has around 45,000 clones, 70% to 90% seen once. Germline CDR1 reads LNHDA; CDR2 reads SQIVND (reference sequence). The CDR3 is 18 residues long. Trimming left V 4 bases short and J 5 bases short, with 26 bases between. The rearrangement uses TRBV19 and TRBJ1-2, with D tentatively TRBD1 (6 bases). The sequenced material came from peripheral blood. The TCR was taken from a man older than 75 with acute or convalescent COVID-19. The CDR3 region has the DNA TGTGCCAGTAGTAATCGGCCACAGGGCCGGGAATTTTTATATGGCTACACCTTC. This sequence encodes CASSNRPQGREFLYGYTF.